This TCR beta chain was documented in a study of PD-1 blockade in classical Hodgkin lymphoma. Study in general: Intravenous delivery of nivolumab at 3 mg/kg to patients occurred every 2 weeks. Broader study findings: Exclusion covered patients beginning nivolumab under 1 year post-ASCT. Newly diagnosed patients and complete responders had comparable diversity at baseline.

Concerning this clone: Its antigen is currently unknown.

Clones were sequenced by immunoSEQ multiplex PCR, and TCRdb holds only the in-frame ones, with some missing. This repertoire shows some 38,000 clones, around 80% found once; its top ten account for roughly 9.8%. The CDR3 consists of 16 residues. Looked up from germline, CDR1 is MNHEY and CDR2 is SMNVEV (reference sequence). Trimming stripped 4 bases from V and 5 bases from J, with 18 bases between. The patients all showed relapse after autologous stem cell transplantation, while their brentuximab vedotin exposure varied. Best response was recorded as complete response, partial response or progressive disease.

This TCR derives from a human donor with classical Hodgkin lymphoma. Source: peripheral blood mononuclear cells (PBMCs), taken at baseline. The chain couples TRBV27 to TRBJ2-1; D perhaps matches TRBD1 (6 bases). In DNA form, the CDR3 reads TGTGCCAGCAGTTATAGTTCCGGACAGCTCAACAATGAGCAGTTCTTC. Its protein is CASSYSSGQLNNEQFF.